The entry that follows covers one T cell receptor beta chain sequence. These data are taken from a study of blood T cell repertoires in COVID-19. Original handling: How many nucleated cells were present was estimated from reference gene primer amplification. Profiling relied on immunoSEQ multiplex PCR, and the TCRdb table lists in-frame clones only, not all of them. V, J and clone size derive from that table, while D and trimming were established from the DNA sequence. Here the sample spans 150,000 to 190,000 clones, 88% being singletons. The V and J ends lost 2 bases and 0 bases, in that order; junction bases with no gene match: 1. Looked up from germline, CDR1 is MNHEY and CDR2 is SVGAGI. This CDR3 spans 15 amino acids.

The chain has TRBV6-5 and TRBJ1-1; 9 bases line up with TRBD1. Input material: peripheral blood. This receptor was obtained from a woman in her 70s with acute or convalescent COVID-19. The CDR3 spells CASSYRDRVNTEAFF. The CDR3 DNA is TGTGCCAGCAGTTACCGGGACAGGGTGAACACTGAAGCTTTCTTT.